The clone carrying this TCR beta chain has just a few counts. The sample is drawn from a study of blood T cell repertoires in COVID-19. About the study: Acute and convalescent COVID-19 samples came from the United States, Italy and Spain. PBMCs, B-cell-depleted T cells, or T cells provided the cDNA or gDNA that made up the material.

As processed by the authors: Estimated nucleated cell counts came from reference gene primer amplification. Using immunoSEQ multiplex PCR, the repertoire was profiled, and TCRdb retains in-frame clones only, with some absent. V, J and clone size are taken as reported in that table, and D and trimming were inferred from the DNA itself. The repertoire includes around 110,000 clones, roughly nine tenths of them detected once, and under 5% sits in the top ten. This clonotype originated in a man aged 40-49 years with acute or convalescent COVID-19. The sequenced sample was peripheral blood.

The CDR3 loop is CASRENYLSNQPQHF. CDR3 nucleotides: TGTGCCAGTAGGGAGAATTACCTTAGCAATCAGCCCCAGCATTTT. The chain joins TRBV19 to TRBJ1-5; D not resolved. This CDR3 region has 15 residues. Germline values: CDR1 LNHDA, CDR2 SQIVND (reference sequence). V was clipped by 6 bases and J by 0 bases, with 12 bases between them. The full variable domain, its missing parts supplied by reference TRBV19 and TRBJ1-5, is DGGITQSPKYLFRKEGQNVTLSCEQNLNHDAMYWYRQDPGQGLRLIYYSQIVNDFQKGDIAEGYSVSREKKESFPLTVTSAQKNPTAFYLCASRENYLSNQPQHFGDGTRLSIL.